This T cell receptor (beta chain) was identified in a study of T-cell reconstitution after alpha-beta-depleted transplantation in children. A library of TCRbeta sequences, prepared with unique molecular identifiers, was generated. TCRdb re-called the PCR reads with MiXCR, one entry per CDR3 protein. The sample holds about 610,000 distinct CDR3 sequences, roughly 10% seen once. This clonotype was observed at least ten times. This CDR3 is 14 amino acids long. The germline V gene has CDR1 MGHDK and CDR2 SYGVNS. V was trimmed by 2 bases and J by 0 bases, leaving 8 bases between them. The sample consisted of PBMCs from the stem cell graft donor, taken from the stem cell graft. The TCR was taken from a human donor who donated a stem cell graft to a child with acute myeloid leukemia. V is TRBV25-1 and J is TRBJ2-7, with a tentative D call TRBD2 (5 bases). CDR3 in amino acids: CASSEPTSSYEQYF. The CDR3 nucleotides are TGTGCCAGCAGTGAACCCACTAGCTCCTACGAGCAGTACTTC.